The 30 T cell receptor beta chains below all came from one sample that was sequenced in a study of T-cell reconstitution after alpha-beta-depleted transplantation in children. A TCRbeta library incorporating unique molecular identifiers was prepared. Each CDR3 protein is one row after TCRdb ran MiXCR on the PCR reads. The sample carries about 90,000 distinct CDR3 sequences, 15% recorded once. The material sequenced was PBMCs, mostly from graft donor cells, taken 180 days after TCRalphabeta/CD19-depleted stem cell transplant. The receptors shown here come from a male patient aged 2-10 years who had a stem cell transplant for acute lymphoblastic leukemia, so the T cells may come from the graft donor.

This clonotype showed up just a few times. J is TRBJ2-1 and V is TRBV7-9; D is unresolved. Germline CDR1 SEHNR, CDR2 FQNEAQ (reference sequence). Trimming shortened V by 5 bases and J by 8 bases, and 13 bases separated the two germline ends. The length of the CDR3 is 13 residues. The chain's CDR3 is CASSPSSSYEQFF. The DNA of the CDR3 is TGTGCCAGCAGCCCCTCTTCCTCTTATGAGCAGTTCTTC.

This clonotype was seen a few times. V and J are TRBV7-3 and TRBJ1-1; no firm D call. The length of the CDR3 is 15 residues. The V gene's germline CDR1 is SGHTA and CDR2 FQGTGA. V shed 3 bases and J shed 4 bases, with 15 bases lying between them. The DNA for the CDR3 is TGTGCCAGCAGCTTCCACGGGGTACAAAGCACTGAAGCTTTCTTT. Translating gives CASSFHGVQSTEAFF.

The J gene is TRBJ2-3, the V gene TRBV2; D unresolved. This CDR3 region has 13 residues. Trimming removed 10 bases from V and 0 bases from J, with 11 bases in between. From germline, CDR1 is SNHLY and CDR2 FYNNEI. CDR3 region: CATVGHSTDTQYF. The CDR3 DNA sequence: TGTGCCACCGTCGGGCACAGCACAGATACGCAGTATTTT. The full variable domain, completed using reference TRBV2 and TRBJ2-3, is EPEVTQTPSHQVTQMGQEVILRCVPISNHLYFYWYRQILGQKVEFLVSFYNNEISEKSEIFDDQFSVERPDGSNFTLKIRSTKLEDSAMYFCATVGHSTDTQYFGPGTRLTVL.

This sequence joins TRBV29-1 and TRBJ2-5; D not certain. The CDR3 has 12 amino acids. The germline V and J ends were trimmed by 3 bases and 1 base, with 6 bases remaining between them. The germline V gene has CDR1 SQVTM and CDR2 ANQGSEA. The CDR3 loop is CSVDSTQETQYF. CDR3 sequence (DNA): TGCAGCGTTGACTCGACCCAAGAGACCCAGTACTTC.

This clonotype was recorded many times. V is TRBV5-5 and J is TRBJ2-3, with 8 bases that match TRBD1. Germline-derived CDR1 and CDR2 are SGHKS and YYEKEE (reference sequence). The V gene end was trimmed by 1 base and the J gene end by 4 bases; junction bases not matched to a gene: 5. The CDR3 length is 15 residues. This chain's CDR3 is CASSLLSGGADTQYF. The CDR3, as DNA: TGTGCCAGCAGCTTGCTGTCAGGGGGCGCAGATACGCAGTATTTT.

A few counts support this clonotype. The chain joins TRBV20-1 to TRBJ1-5, with D possibly being TRBD1 (6 bases). The V end was cut by 3 bases, the J end by 5 bases, with 17 bases between. The CDR3 consists of 15 residues. Germline loops: CDR1 DFQATT, CDR2 SNEGSKA (reference sequence). The CDR3 DNA follows: TGCAGTGCTAGCCCCCCCGTGGACAGAGATCAGCCCCAGCATTTT. Amino acid sequence: CSASPPVDRDQPQHF.

This chain connects TRBV2 to TRBJ2-1, with a weak D call TRBD2 (5 bases). Trimming cost V 5 bases and J 2 bases, with 7 bases left between them. Germline values: CDR1 SNHLY, CDR2 FYNNEI. The CDR3 runs 13 residues. In DNA form, the CDR3 reads TGTGCCAGCAGTCCAGCGGCCTACAATGAGCAGTTCTTC. This gives the protein CASSPAAYNEQFF.

This clonotype was found a few times. The chain uses TRBV6-1 and TRBJ2-4, with TRBD2 matching over 12 bases. This CDR3 contains 14 residues. CDR1 and CDR2 (germline): MNHNS, SASEGT. Losses at the gene ends were 5 bases for V and 8 bases for J; bases not matched to a gene: 4. The CDR3 DNA follows: TGTGCCAGCAGTCTAGCGGGGGGGTTGGACATTCAGTACTTC. Amino acid sequence: CASSLAGGLDIQYF.

The chain couples TRBV5-1 to TRBJ1-1, with TRBD1 as a possible D gene (6 bases). The germline CDR1 and CDR2 sequences are SGHRS and YFSETQ. The CDR3 consists of 11 residues. Trimming cost V 5 bases and J 8 bases, with 10 bases left between them. DNA for the CDR3: TGCGCCAGCAGACTGGACAGCGAAGCTTTCTTT. It translates to CASRLDSEAFF.

This clonotype appeared a single time. The genes are TRBV7-2 and TRBJ2-5; TRBD1 might be the D (5 bases). Germline loops: CDR1 SGHTA, CDR2 FQGNSA. The CDR3 is made up of 15 amino acids. V gave up 2 bases and J gave up 1 base, with 11 bases separating them. The CDR3 sequence: CASSLNQGAQETQYF. CDR3 DNA sequence: TGTGCCAGCAGCTTAAACCAGGGCGCCCAAGAGACCCAGTACTTC.

This clonotype has more than one count but fewer than ten. This rearrangement joins TRBV5-4 to TRBJ2-5; 7 nucleotides line up with TRBD2. The germline gives CDR1 SGHNT, CDR2 YYREEE (reference sequence). V lost 0 bases to trimming and J lost 5 bases; unmatched junction nucleotides: 16. The CDR3 runs 18 residues. CDR3 bases: TGTGCCAGCAGCTTGGGCCTTCGTAGCGGGCGACCCGGGGAGACCCAGTACTTC. Amino acids: CASSLGLRSGRPGETQYF.

J is TRBJ2-3 and V is TRBV5-6; D possibly corresponds to TRBD1 (6 bases). From germline, CDR1 is SGHDT and CDR2 YYEEEE. V dropped 2 bases and J dropped 1 base, with 11 bases sitting between them. This CDR3 comprises 15 residues. The CDR3 sequence: CASSLGGFGTDTQYF. CDR3 bases: TGTGCCAGCAGCTTAGGGGGATTTGGCACAGATACGCAGTATTTT.

This clonotype has more than one count but fewer than ten. The rearrangement joins TRBV11-2 to TRBJ2-2; 10 nucleotides agree with TRBD1. The CDR3 extends over 16 amino acids. The germline V gene has CDR1 SGHAT and CDR2 FQNNGV. The V gene end was trimmed by 5 bases and the J gene end by 5 bases; junction bases not matched to a gene: 8. CDR3 coding DNA: TGTGCCAGCAGCCCACGGGGACAGGGGTTTACCGGGGAGCTGTTTTTT. This translates into CASSPRGQGFTGELFF.

The V call is TRBV27, the J call TRBJ2-2, with TRBD2 identical over 8 bases. V lost 8 bases and J lost 6; bases outside the gene matches: 2. The CDR3 is made up of 12 amino acids. Germline assignment: CDR1 MNHEY and CDR2 SMNVEV (reference sequence). CDR3 sequence: CASLSGAGELFF. In nucleotides, the CDR3 is TGTGCCAGCCTTAGCGGGGCCGGGGAGCTGTTTTTT.

The V and J genes are TRBV18 and TRBJ1-5, with TRBD1 matching over 7 bases. V lost 6 bases, J lost 6 bases, and 11 bases stayed unmatched. Per germline, CDR1 KGHSH and CDR2 LQKENI. CDR3 length: 15 residues. The CDR3 region is CASSTKGASGQPQHF. As DNA, the CDR3 is TGTGCCAGCTCGACCAAGGGGGCTAGCGGTCAGCCCCAGCATTTT.

In its sample, this clonotype was seen a few times. This sequence joins TRBV5-5 and TRBJ2-5, with unresolved D. Germline V gene lookup returns CDR1 SGHKS and CDR2 YYEKEE (reference sequence). The length of the CDR3 is 14 residues. Trimming took 5 bases from V and 2 from J, leaving 13 bases between them. CDR3 nucleotides: TGTGCCAGCAGACCCTGGCTAGATCAAGAGACCCAGTACTTC. This encodes CASRPWLDQETQYF.

The chain carries TRBV11-2 and TRBJ1-1; possible D gene TRBD1, 5 bases. Trimming took off 4 bases at V and 3 bases at J, with 18 bases between the two ends. The CDR3 covers 16 residues. Germline assignment: CDR1 SGHAT and CDR2 FQNNGV. In nucleotides, the CDR3 is TGTGCCAGCAGCTGGATGGACGGCATAGGGGACACTGAAGCTTTCTTT. Translating it yields CASSWMDGIGDTEAFF.

This chain connects TRBV6-5 to TRBJ2-3; D gene ambiguous. The CDR3 covers 14 residues. The ends were cut back, 3 bases at V and 1 base at J, with 8 bases in the middle. Germline-derived CDR1 and CDR2 are MNHEY and SVGAGI. The CDR3 nucleotides read TGTGCCAGCAGTTATGACATAGGCACAGATACGCAGTATTTT. It specifies CASSYDIGTDTQYF.

This clonotype occurred a few times. The chain carries TRBV5-1 and TRBJ2-3, with 13 bases identical to TRBD2. With V trimmed by 3 bases and J by 4 bases, 8 bases remained unmatched. CDR1 and CDR2 from the germline V gene are SGHRS and YFSETQ. The CDR3 is 17 residues long. CDR3 protein: CASSSTPGLAGPDTQYF. In nucleotides, the CDR3 is TGCGCCAGCAGCTCAACCCCGGGACTAGCGGGACCAGATACGCAGTATTTT.

This clonotype was seen ten or more times. CDR3 in DNA: TGTGCCAGCAGCCGACAGGGGACCGAGCAGTACTTC. Encoded protein: CASSRQGTEQYF. The chain is built from TRBV6-6 and TRBJ2-7, with 8 bases that match TRBD1. Germline CDR1 is MNHNY and CDR2 is SVGAGI (reference sequence). V shed 6 bases and J 6 bases; nucleotides not matched to a gene: 4. The CDR3 loop spans 12 amino acids.

The CDR3 sequence is CSVATTEGTEAFF. The DNA for the CDR3 is TGCAGCGTCGCTACGACAGAGGGGACTGAAGCTTTCTTT. The rearrangement uses TRBV29-1 and TRBJ1-1; D possibly corresponds to TRBD1 (5 bases). V shed 6 bases and J shed 5 bases, with 16 bases lying between them. The germline gives CDR1 SQVTM, CDR2 ANQGSEA. This CDR3 comprises 13 residues.

The J gene is TRBJ2-2, the V gene TRBV6-1; 7 nucleotides match TRBD2. V lost 7 bases, J lost 5 bases, and 4 bases stayed unmatched. The germline V gene encodes CDR1 MNHNS and CDR2 SASEGT. This CDR3 spans 13 amino acids. Here the CDR3 DNA reads TGTGCCAGCATAATACTAGCGACCGGGGAGCTGTTTTTT. It codes for CASIILATGELFF.

The genes are TRBV11-2 and TRBJ1-2; TRBD1 might be the D (5 bases). V was shortened by 5 bases and J by 4 bases, with 20 bases between the two germline ends. CDR1 and CDR2 from the germline V gene are SGHAT and FQNNGV. There are 16 residues in the CDR3. The CDR3 here is CASSPSGSLKVYGYTF. The CDR3 DNA reads as TGTGCCAGCAGCCCTTCAGGGTCTTTAAAGGTCTATGGCTACACCTTC. The whole variable domain, filled in from reference TRBV11-2 and TRBJ1-2, reads EAGVAQSPRYKIIEKRQSVAFWCNPISGHATLYWYQQILGQGPKLLIQFQNNGVVDDSQLPKDRFSAERLKGVDSTLKIQPAKLEDSAVYLCASSPSGSLKVYGYTFGSGTRLTVV.

This clonotype came up many times. CDR3 sequence reads: CSARVASAAGEQYF. The CDR3 coding sequence is TGCAGTGCTAGAGTTGCTAGCGCCGCGGGGGAGCAGTACTTC. The V and J genes are TRBV20-1 and TRBJ2-7; tentatively, D is TRBD2 (6 bases). Germline loops: CDR1 DFQATT, CDR2 SNEGSKA (reference sequence). The CDR3 totals 14 residues. V lost 1 base and J 7 bases, leaving 17 bases between the germline ends.

This chain connects TRBV12-3 or TRBV12-4 to TRBJ2-1; 7 bases line up with TRBD1. V lost 0 bases to trimming and J lost 7 bases; unmatched junction nucleotides: 3. The CDR3 is made up of 14 amino acids. CDR3 in DNA: TGTGCCAGCAGTTTAGCAAGGGGGCGGAATGAGCAGTTCTTC. Translated, it gives CASSLARGRNEQFF.

This clonotype came up a few times. The chain combines TRBV7-2 with TRBJ2-1, with 7 positions matching TRBD2. The CDR3 is 15 residues long. V gave up 2 bases and J gave up 6 bases; unmatched junction bases: 7. The germline V gene encodes CDR1 SGHTA and CDR2 FQGNSA. As DNA, the CDR3 is TGTGCCAGCAGCTTACTGGCAGGGAGGGGCAATGAGCAGTTCTTC. Translating it yields CASSLLAGRGNEQFF.

This clonotype was seen a few times. The rearrangement links TRBV4-2 to TRBJ2-3; 12 nucleotides agree with TRBD2. The CDR3 covers 16 residues. Germline assignment: CDR1 LGHNA and CDR2 YNFKEQ. With V trimmed by 4 bases and J by 6 bases, 8 bases remained unmatched. CDR3 in amino acids: CASSPLLAGGRDTQYF. The CDR3 DNA reads TGTGCCAGCAGCCCCTTACTAGCGGGGGGCCGGGATACGCAGTATTTT.

The chain links TRBV20-1 to TRBJ2-1; TRBD2 is a possible D gene (7 bases). This CDR3 is 14 amino acids long. V was clipped by 8 bases and J by 1 base, with 15 bases between them. Germline V lookup: CDR1 DFQATT, CDR2 SNEGSKA (reference sequence). In nucleotides, the CDR3 is TGCAGTACGCCGGGGGGCAGGTCCTACAATGAGCAGTTCTTC. It codes for CSTPGGRSYNEQFF.

This clonotype was observed a handful of times. This chain links TRBV20-1 with TRBJ2-3; 13 nucleotides align to TRBD2. Germline-derived CDR1 and CDR2 are DFQATT and SNEGSKA (reference sequence). The CDR3 has 16 residues. V was clipped by 1 base and J by 2 bases; unmatched bases: 3. CDR3 sequence reads: CSARGLAGGLTDTQYF. The CDR3 nucleotides are TGCAGTGCTAGAGGACTAGCGGGGGGCCTCACAGATACGCAGTATTTT.

V and J are TRBV20-1 and TRBJ2-3; D is undetermined. CDR1 and CDR2 from the germline V gene are DFQATT and SNEGSKA (reference sequence). This CDR3 region has 13 residues. Trimming took off 0 bases at V and 2 bases at J, with 6 bases between the two ends. The CDR3: CSAREFYTDTQYF. The CDR3 nucleotides are TGCAGTGCTAGAGAGTTCTACACAGATACGCAGTATTTT.